The sample holds a few counts of the clone carrying this T cell receptor (beta chain). The antigen is undetermined. With V trimmed by 8 bases and J by 4 bases, 5 bases remained unmatched. CDR1 is MDHEN and CDR2 is SYDVKM in the germline V gene. CDR3 length equals 13 residues. The data originate from a study of cytomegalovirus exposure and HLA in healthy donors. Study results and limitations: In vitro checks showed that a few CMV-associated chains really do target CMV antigens. The majority of TCR sequences were rare, yet some public TCRs appeared in many donors.

PCR employed 60 Vbeta and 13 Jbeta primers. The data were produced by immunoSEQ multiplex PCR, yet TCRdb's version contains in-frame clones alone and is incomplete. Of some 110,000 clones in the sample, 76% are singletons; the top ten hold roughly 8%. Each donor's status was that of a healthy bone marrow donor. The sample taken for sequencing was PBMCs. This receptor was obtained from a man aged 35 to 55 in good health and CMV-seropositive. The chain uses TRBV28 and TRBJ2-1; 7 bases match TRBD1. The CDR3 is CASLDRTYNEQFF. As DNA, the CDR3 is TGTGCCAGCTTGGACAGGACTTACAATGAGCAGTTCTTC.